This T cell receptor beta chain came from a study of blood T cell repertoires in COVID-19. For the study at large: Spain, Italy and the United States supplied samples that represented acute and convalescent COVID-19.

Seattle patient enrollment occurred during active infection, with longitudinal follow-up thereafter. In the original processing: For nucleated cells, counts were estimated from reference gene primer amplification. Some clones are missing from TCRdb's copy, which holds only in-frame ones; the method was immunoSEQ multiplex PCR. V and J calls and clone size are as listed in that table; D and trimming were resolved from the DNA. Of 150,000 or so clones listed, approximately 92% are singletons. In germline, CDR1 is KGHDR, CDR2 SFDVKD. V trimming: 12 bases; J trimming: 4 bases; junction bases outside the gene matches: 20. This CDR3 spans 17 amino acids.

V usage is TRBV24-1 and J usage is TRBJ1-2; TRBD1 matches at 9 bases. The sequence derives from a man younger than 30 with COVID-19, enrolled during active disease. Sequencing was performed on peripheral blood. This CDR3 is CAVSRRVGTGPTYGYTF. For the CDR3, the DNA is TGTGCCGTAAGCCGGCGCGTTGGGACAGGGCCAACCTATGGCTACACCTTC.